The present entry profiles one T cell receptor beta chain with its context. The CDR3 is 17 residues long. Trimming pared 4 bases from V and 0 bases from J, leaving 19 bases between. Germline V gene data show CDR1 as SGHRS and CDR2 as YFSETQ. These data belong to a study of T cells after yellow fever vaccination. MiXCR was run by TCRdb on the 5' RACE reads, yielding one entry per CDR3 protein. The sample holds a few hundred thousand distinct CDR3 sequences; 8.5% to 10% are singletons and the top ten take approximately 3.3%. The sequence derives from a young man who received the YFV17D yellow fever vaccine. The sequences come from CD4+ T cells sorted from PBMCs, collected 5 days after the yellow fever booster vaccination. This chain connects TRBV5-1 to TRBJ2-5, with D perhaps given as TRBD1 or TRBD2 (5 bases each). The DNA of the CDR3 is TGCGCCAGCAGCCCGGGAAGGGCAGGGCTTTACCAAGAGACCCAGTACTTC. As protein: CASSPGRAGLYQETQYF.